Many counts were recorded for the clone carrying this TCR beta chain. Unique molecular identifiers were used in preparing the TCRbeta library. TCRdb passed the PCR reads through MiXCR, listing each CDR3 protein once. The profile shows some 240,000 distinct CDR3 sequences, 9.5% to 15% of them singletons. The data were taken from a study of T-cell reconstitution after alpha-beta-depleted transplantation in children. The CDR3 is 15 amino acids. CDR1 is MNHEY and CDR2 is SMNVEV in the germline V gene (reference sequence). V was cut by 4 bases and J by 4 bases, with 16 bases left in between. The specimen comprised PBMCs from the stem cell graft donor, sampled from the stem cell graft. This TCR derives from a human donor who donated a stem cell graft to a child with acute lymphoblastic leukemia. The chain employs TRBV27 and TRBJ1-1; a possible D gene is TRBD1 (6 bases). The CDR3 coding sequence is TGTGCCAGCAGTTCCGACCCACAGGGTGCCACTGAAGCTTTCTTT. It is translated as CASSSDPQGATEAFF.